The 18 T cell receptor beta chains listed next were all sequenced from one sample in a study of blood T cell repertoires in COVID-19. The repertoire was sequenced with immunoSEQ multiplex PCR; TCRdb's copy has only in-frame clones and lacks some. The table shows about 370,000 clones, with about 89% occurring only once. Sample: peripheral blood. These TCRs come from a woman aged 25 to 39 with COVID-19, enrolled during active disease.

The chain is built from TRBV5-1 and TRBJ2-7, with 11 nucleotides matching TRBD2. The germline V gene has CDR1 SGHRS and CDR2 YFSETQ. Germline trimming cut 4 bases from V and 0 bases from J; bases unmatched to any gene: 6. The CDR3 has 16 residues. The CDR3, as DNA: TGCGCCAGCAGCGCAACTAGCGGGGGTTCCTCCTACGAGCAGTACTTC. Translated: CASSATSGGSSYEQYF.

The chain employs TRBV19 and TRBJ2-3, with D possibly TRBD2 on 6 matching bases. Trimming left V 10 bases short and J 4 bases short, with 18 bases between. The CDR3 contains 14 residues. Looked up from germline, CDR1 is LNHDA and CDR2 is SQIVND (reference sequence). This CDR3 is CAISGTGEPDTQYF. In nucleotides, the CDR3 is TGTGCCATATCCGGGACGGGGGAACCAGATACGCAGTATTTT.

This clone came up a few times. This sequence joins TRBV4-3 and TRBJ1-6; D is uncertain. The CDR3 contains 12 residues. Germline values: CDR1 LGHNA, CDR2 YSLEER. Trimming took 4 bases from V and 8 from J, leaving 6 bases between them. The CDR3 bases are TGCGCCAGCAGCCTAACTGATTCACCCCTCCACTTT. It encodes CASSLTDSPLHF.

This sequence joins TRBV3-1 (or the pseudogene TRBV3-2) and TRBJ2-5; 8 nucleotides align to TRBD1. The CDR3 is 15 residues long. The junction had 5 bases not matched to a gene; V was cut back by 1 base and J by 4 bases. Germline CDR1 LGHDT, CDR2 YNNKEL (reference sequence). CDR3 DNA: TGTGCCAGCAGCCAAGGACAGGGGTTGGGAGAGACCCAGTACTTC. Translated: CASSQGQGLGETQYF.

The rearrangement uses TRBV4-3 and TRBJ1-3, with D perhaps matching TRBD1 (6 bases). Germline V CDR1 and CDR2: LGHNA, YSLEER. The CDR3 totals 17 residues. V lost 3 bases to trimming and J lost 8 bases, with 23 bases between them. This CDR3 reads CASSQENTGGRIDTIYF. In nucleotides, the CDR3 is TGCGCCAGCAGCCAGGAGAACACCGGGGGGCGGATAGACACCATATATTTT.

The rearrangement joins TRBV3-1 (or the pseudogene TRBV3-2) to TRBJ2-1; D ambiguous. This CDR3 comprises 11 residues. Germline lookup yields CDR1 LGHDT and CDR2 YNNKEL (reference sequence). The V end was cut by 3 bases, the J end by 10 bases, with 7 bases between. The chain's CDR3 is CASSHSREQFF. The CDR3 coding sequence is TGTGCCAGCAGCCATTCCCGGGAGCAGTTCTTC.

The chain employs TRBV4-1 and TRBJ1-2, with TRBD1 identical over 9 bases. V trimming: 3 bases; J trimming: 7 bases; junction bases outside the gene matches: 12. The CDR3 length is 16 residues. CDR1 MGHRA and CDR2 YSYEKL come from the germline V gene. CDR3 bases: TGCGCCAGCAGCCAGGTCTCACAGGGGGCGGAACGTGGCTACACCTTC. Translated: CASSQVSQGAERGYTF.

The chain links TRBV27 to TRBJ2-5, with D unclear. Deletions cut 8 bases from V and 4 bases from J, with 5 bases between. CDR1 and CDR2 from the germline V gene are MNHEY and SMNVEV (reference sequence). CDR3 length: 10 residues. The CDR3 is CASGRETQYF. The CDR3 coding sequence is TGTGCCAGCGGGCGAGAGACCCAGTACTTC.

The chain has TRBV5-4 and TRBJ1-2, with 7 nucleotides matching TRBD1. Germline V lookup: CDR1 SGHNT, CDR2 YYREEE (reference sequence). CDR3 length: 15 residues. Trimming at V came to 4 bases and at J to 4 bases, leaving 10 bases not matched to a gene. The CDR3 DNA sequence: TGTGCCAGCAGCCACGTCGACAGGGCATTCTATGGCTACACCTTC. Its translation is CASSHVDRAFYGYTF.

The chain's CDR3 is CASSRGQDNNEQFF. In nucleotides, the CDR3 is TGTGCCAGCTCAAGGGGACAGGATAACAATGAGCAGTTCTTC. V gene TRBV18 combines with J gene TRBJ2-1; 8 bases match TRBD1. This CDR3 contains 14 residues. V lost 5 bases to trimming and J lost 5 bases; unmatched junction nucleotides: 5. Germline-derived CDR1 and CDR2 are KGHSH and LQKENI.

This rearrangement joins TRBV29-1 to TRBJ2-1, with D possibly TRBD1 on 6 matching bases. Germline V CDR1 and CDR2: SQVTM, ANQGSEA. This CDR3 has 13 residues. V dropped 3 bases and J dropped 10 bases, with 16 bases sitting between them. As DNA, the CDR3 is TGCAGCGTTGACGGACAGTCTTATTCCGAGCAGTTCTTC. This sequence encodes CSVDGQSYSEQFF.

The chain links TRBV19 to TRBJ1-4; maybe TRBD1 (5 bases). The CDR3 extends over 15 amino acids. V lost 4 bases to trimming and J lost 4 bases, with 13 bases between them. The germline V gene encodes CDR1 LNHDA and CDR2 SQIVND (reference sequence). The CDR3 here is CASSTRGRGNEKLFF. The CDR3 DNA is TGTGCCAGTAGTACCCGAGGGAGGGGTAATGAAAAACTGTTTTTT.

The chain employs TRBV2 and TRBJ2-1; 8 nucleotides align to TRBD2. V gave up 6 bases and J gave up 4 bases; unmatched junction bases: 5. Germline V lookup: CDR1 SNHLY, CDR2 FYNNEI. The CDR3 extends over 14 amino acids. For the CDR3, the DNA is TGTGCCAGCAGACCGGGACTAGAGTACAATGAGCAGTTCTTC. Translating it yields CASRPGLEYNEQFF.

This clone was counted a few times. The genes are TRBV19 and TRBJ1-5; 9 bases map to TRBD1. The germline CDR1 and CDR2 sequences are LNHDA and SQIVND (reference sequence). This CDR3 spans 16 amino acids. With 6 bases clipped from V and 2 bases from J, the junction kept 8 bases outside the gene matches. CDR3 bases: TGTGCCAGTAGGCTACAGGGGGCCGTCGGCAATCAGCCCCAGCATTTT. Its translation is CASRLQGAVGNQPQHF.

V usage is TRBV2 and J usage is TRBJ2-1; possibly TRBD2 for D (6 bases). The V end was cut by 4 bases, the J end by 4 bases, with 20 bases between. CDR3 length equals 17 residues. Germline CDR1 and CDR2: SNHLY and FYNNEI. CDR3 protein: CASSGLAGLSVYNEQFF. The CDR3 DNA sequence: TGTGCCAGCAGTGGTCTGGCGGGATTGAGCGTTTACAATGAGCAGTTCTTC. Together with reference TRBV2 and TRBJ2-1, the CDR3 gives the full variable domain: EPEVTQTPSHQVTQMGQEVILRCVPISNHLYFYWYRQILGQKVEFLVSFYNNEISEKSEIFDDQFSVERPDGSNFTLKIRSTKLEDSAMYFCASSGLAGLSVYNEQFFGPGTRLTVL.

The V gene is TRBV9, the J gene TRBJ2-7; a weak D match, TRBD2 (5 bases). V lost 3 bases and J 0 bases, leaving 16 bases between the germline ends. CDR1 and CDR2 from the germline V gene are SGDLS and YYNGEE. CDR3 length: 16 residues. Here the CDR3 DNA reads TGTGCCAGCAGCGCGCCCCGTAGCGCCAGCTCCTACGAGCAGTACGTC. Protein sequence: CASSAPRSASSYEQYV.

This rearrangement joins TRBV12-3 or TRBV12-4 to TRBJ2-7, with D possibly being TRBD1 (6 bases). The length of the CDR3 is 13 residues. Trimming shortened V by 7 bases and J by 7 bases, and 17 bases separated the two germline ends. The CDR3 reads CASTRQELHEQYF. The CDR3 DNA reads TGTGCCAGCACCCGACAGGAATTACATGAGCAGTACTTC.

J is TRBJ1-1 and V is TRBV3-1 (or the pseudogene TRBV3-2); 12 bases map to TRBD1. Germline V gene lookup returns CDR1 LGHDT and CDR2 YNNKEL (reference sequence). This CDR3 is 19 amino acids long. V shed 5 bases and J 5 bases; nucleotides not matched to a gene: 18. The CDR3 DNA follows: TGTGCCAGCAGCTCTATGACCCCCGGGACAGGGGGCAGGGATACTGAAGCTTTCTTT. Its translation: CASSSMTPGTGGRDTEAFF.